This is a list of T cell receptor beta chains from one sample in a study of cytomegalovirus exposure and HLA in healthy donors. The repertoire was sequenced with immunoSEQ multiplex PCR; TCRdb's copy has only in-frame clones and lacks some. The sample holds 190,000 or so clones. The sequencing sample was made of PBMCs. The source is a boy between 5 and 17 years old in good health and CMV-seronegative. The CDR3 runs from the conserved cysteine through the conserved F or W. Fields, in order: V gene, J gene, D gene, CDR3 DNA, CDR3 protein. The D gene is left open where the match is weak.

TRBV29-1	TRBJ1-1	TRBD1	TGCAGCGTGGGACAGGGTTACACTGAAGCTTTCTTT	CSVGQGYTEAFF
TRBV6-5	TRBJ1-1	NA	TGTGCCAGCAGTTACGCTCAAGGGGGGGGGACTGAAGCTTTCTTT	CASSYAQGGGTEAFF
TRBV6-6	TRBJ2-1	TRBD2	TGTGCCAGCAGTTACGGACTAGACGTTGAGCAGTTCTTC	CASSYGLDVEQFF
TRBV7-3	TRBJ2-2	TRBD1	TGTGCCTCAAAATTCGGGACAGGGCCCACCGGGGAGCTGTTTTTT	CASKFGTGPTGELFF
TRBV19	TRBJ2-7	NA	TGTGCCAGTAGTATAGGGCAGGGCTCCTACGAGCAGTACTTC	CASSIGQGSYEQYF
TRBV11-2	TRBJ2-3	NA	TGTGCCAGCAGCACCATCCGGGGAACCGACACAGATACGCAGTATTTT	CASSTIRGTDTDTQYF
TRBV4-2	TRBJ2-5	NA	TGTGCCAGCAGCCTGGAGCCCCCGGAGGCCCAGTACTTC	CASSLEPPEAQYF
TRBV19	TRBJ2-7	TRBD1	TGTGCCAGTGCCAAGGCCGGGACAGCAACCTACGAGCAGTACTTC	CASAKAGTATYEQYF
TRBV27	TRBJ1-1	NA	TGTGCCAGCAGTTTCGGGGGAGGGGGCACTGAAGCTTTCTTT	CASSFGGGGTEAFF
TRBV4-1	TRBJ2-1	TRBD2	TGCGCCAGCAGCCAAGAACACATCCCGGGGGGATCTCTGTTCTTC	CASSQEHIPGGSLFF
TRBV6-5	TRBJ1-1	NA	TGTGCCAGCAAACCATTAACAGATCTTGAAGCTTTCTTT	CASKPLTDLEAFF
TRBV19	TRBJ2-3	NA	TGTGCCAGTAGTATAGGCAGGGGCCGCACAGATACGCAGTATTTT	CASSIGRGRTDTQYF
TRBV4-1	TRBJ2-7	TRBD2	TGCGCCAGCAGCCAAGATCTACTAGCGGGGGGCCTCGAGGAGCAGTACTTC	CASSQDLLAGGLEEQYF